These 3 T cell receptor beta chains were sequenced from one sample in a study of shared clonotypes between healthy human individuals. Sequencing was performed with immunoSEQ multiplex PCR; in TCRdb, only in-frame clones are kept and a portion is missing. The table records around 2,000,000 clones, around 95% of them present only once. Material: naive CD4+ T cells sorted from blood. Stated subset: CD45RA+ positively selected. All receptors come from a man younger than 30 in good health.

The chain joins TRBV30 to TRBJ1-6; D not certain. The V gene's germline CDR1 is GTSNPN and CDR2 SVGIG (reference sequence). Trimming left V 3 bases short and J 12 bases short, with 18 bases between. CDR3 size: 14 residues. CDR3 residues: CAWRNTRSLEPLHF. CDR3 DNA sequence: TGTGCCTGGAGAAACACAAGGAGTCTCGAACCCCTCCACTTT.

A word on this clone: Within the sample, other DNA sequences also encode this same CDR3. The genes are TRBV6-5 and TRBJ2-1; possibly TRBD2 for D (5 bases). V gave up 5 bases and J gave up 3 bases, with 8 bases separating them. The CDR3 is 13 amino acids. Germline V lookup: CDR1 MNHEY, CDR2 SVGAGI. CDR3 sequence: CASSRTYYNEQFF. For the CDR3, the DNA is TGTGCCAGCAGTCGGACTTACTACAATGAGCAGTTCTTC.

This clone was seen just once. The rearrangement uses TRBV28 and TRBJ1-4, with unresolved D. Per the germline V gene, CDR1 is MDHEN and CDR2 is SYDVKM. This CDR3 contains 15 residues. V was cut by 5 bases and J by 3 bases, with 13 bases left in between. CDR3: CASSPVSTANEKLFF. As DNA, the CDR3 is TGTGCCAGCAGTCCCGTTAGTACAGCTAATGAAAAACTGTTTTTT.